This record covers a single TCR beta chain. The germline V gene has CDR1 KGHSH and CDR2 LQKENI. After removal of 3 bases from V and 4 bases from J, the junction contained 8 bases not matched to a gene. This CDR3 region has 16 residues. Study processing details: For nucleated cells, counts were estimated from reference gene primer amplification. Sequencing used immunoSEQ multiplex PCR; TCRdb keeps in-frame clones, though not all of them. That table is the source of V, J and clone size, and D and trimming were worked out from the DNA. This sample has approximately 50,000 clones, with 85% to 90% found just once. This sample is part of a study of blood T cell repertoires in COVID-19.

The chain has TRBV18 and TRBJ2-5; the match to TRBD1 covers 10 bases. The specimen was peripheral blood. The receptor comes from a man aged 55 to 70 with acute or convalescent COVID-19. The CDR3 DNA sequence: TGTGCCAGCTCACCCCGGACAGGGGGGGAGGGAGAGACCCAGTACTTC. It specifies CASSPRTGGEGETQYF.